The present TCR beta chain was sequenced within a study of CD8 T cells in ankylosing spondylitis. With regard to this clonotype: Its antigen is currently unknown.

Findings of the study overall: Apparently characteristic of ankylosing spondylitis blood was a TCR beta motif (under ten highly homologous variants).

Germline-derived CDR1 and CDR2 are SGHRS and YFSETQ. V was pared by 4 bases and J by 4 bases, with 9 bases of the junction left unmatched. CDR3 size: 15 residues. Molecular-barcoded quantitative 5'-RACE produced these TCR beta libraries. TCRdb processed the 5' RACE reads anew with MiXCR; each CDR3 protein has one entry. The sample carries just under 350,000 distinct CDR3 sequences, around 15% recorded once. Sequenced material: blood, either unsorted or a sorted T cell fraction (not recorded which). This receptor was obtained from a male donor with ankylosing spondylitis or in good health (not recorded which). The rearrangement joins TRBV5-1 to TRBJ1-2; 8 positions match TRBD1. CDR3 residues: CASSGGQGLFYGYTF. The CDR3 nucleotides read TGCGCCAGCAGCGGCGGACAGGGCCTTTTCTATGGCTACACCTTC.